The 29 T cell receptor beta chains below come from one sample, sequenced in a study of blood T cell repertoires in COVID-19 (dated by TCRdb to the early 2020s). Library generation was performed with the immunoSEQ multiplex PCR assay. In TCRdb, the immuneACCESS table is reduced to in-frame sequences with V and J assigned. These tables do not hold every clone; where another copy was compared, an unresolved V gene accounts for under half, and the others remain unexplained. The sample table holds some 270,000 clones, of which nearly 90% were seen once. Jointly, the top ten make up approximately 2.3% of the sample. The sample was peripheral blood. The origin of the receptors is a woman aged 55-70 years with COVID-19, enrolled during active disease.

The gene calls are TRBV29-1 and TRBJ2-7; 10 bases match TRBD1. V lost 7 bases and J lost 5; bases outside the gene matches: 8. Germline CDR1 SQVTM, CDR2 ANQGSEA. This CDR3 region has 13 residues. CDR3 sequence reads: CSAGTGEGNEQYF. CDR3 in DNA: TGCAGCGCCGGGACAGGGGAAGGGAACGAGCAGTACTTC.

V gene TRBV21-1 combines with J gene TRBJ1-6; the listed D gene, TRBD1, was not tested against the DNA. TRBV21-1 is a pseudogene segment. The CDR3 runs 16 residues. The CDR3 here is CASRGEPDSLNSPLHF. In nucleotides, the CDR3 is TGTGCCAGCAGGGGCGAACCGGACAGTCTTAATTCACCCCTCCACTTT.

This rearrangement joins TRBV5-4 to TRBJ1-1; TRBD1 agrees at 8 bases. The V and J ends lost 1 base and 10 bases, in that order; junction bases with no gene match: 3. The CDR3 is 12 amino acids. CDR1 and CDR2 (germline): SGHNT, YYREEE (reference sequence). The CDR3 coding sequence is TGTGCCAGCAGCTTGACAGGGGGAAGAGCTTTCTTT. Its translation is CASSLTGGRAFF.

The chain recombines TRBV7-2 with TRBJ2-1; 7 bases are a match to TRBD2. The CDR3 loop spans 16 amino acids. V lost 5 bases, J lost 0 bases, and 7 bases stayed unmatched. Germline V gives CDR1 SGHTA, CDR2 FQGNSA. The CDR3 DNA reads as TGTGCCAGCAGCCCCGGACTAGACCCCTCCTACAATGAGCAGTTCTTC. It translates to CASSPGLDPSYNEQFF. The entire variable domain, with the rest obtained from reference TRBV7-2 and TRBJ2-1, is as follows: GAGVSQSPSNKVTEKGKDVELRCDPISGHTALYWYRQSLGQGLEFLIYFQGNSAPDKSGLPSDRFSAERTGGSVSTLTIQRTQQEDSAVYLCASSPGLDPSYNEQFFGPGTRLTVL.

V usage is TRBV9 and J usage is TRBJ2-2, with TRBD1 identical over 7 bases. Germline CDR1 reads SGDLS; CDR2 reads YYNGEE. V lost 5 bases to trimming and J lost 0 bases; unmatched junction nucleotides: 13. The CDR3 extends over 18 amino acids. Here the CDR3 DNA reads TGTGCCAGCAGTGGCCCTACAGGGGCCCCCGCGAACACCGGGGAGCTGTTTTTT. Translation: CASSGPTGAPANTGELFF. Full variable domain (outside the CDR3, taken from reference TRBV9 and TRBJ2-2): DSGVTQTPKHLITATGQRVTLRCSPRSGDLSVYWYQQSLDQGLQFLIQYYNGEERAKGNILERFSAQQFPDLHSELNLSSLELGDSALYFCASSGPTGAPANTGELFFGEGSRLTVL.

V gene TRBV9 combines with J gene TRBJ1-4, with 10 bases that match TRBD1. This CDR3 spans 15 amino acids. V dropped 3 bases and J dropped 8; count of bases not matched to a gene: 7. Germline CDR1 is SGDLS and CDR2 is YYNGEE. In DNA form, the CDR3 reads TGTGCCAGCAGCGATTCTCCGACAGGGGGCGAAAAACTGTTTTTT. Amino acids: CASSDSPTGGEKLFF.

The chain is built from TRBV23-1 and TRBJ1-5, with 9 bases that match TRBD1. Being an ORF, TRBV23-1 has a function that is uncertain. Trimming took 6 bases from V and 7 from J; bases not matched to a gene: 13. The CDR3 contains 16 residues. The CDR3 bases are TGCGCCAGCAGACACCACAGGGGGCGCTTAGGCCAGCCCCAGCATTTT. Protein: CASRHHRGRLGQPQHF.

This chain links TRBV3-1 (or the pseudogene TRBV3-2) with TRBJ1-5; possibly TRBD1 for D (5 bases). The CDR3 is 14 residues long. Trimming shortened V by 0 bases and J by 4 bases, and 7 bases separated the two germline ends. CDR1 and CDR2 from the germline V gene are LGHDT and YNNKEL (reference sequence). The CDR3 region is CASSQETVNQPQHF. The CDR3 coding sequence is TGTGCCAGCAGCCAAGAGACAGTAAATCAGCCCCAGCATTTT.

The CDR3 protein is CASRGQGNYGYTF. The CDR3 DNA reads as TGTGCCAGCAGGGGACAGGGGAACTATGGCTACACCTTC. The genes are TRBV2 and TRBJ1-2, with TRBD1 matching over 10 bases. Germline assignment: CDR1 SNHLY and CDR2 FYNNEI. This CDR3 has 13 amino acids. The V gene end was trimmed by 6 bases and the J gene end by 2 bases; junction bases not matched to a gene: 0. Full variable domain (missing parts from reference TRBV2 and TRBJ1-2): EPEVTQTPSHQVTQMGQEVILRCVPISNHLYFYWYRQILGQKVEFLVSFYNNEISEKSEIFDDQFSVERPDGSNFTLKIRSTKLEDSAMYFCASRGQGNYGYTFGSGTRLTVV.

The chain has TRBV18 and TRBJ1-2; TRBD1 might be the D (5 bases). This CDR3 has 16 amino acids. Germline lookup yields CDR1 KGHSH and CDR2 LQKENI. V lost 3 bases and J 3 bases, leaving 17 bases between the germline ends. The CDR3 bases are TGTGCCAGCTCACCGACTGACAGTCCGGGTGACTATGGCTACACCTTC. As protein: CASSPTDSPGDYGYTF.

The gene calls are TRBV6-2 or TRBV6-3 and TRBJ2-5; D is possibly TRBD1 (6 bases). Trimming shortened V by 6 bases and J by 1 base, and 21 bases separated the two germline ends. CDR3 size: 17 residues. The V gene's germline CDR1 is MNHEY and CDR2 SVGEGT. In nucleotides, the CDR3 is TGTGCCAGCAGCCCCAGTTACGTGACAGGCCTCCAAGAGACCCAGTACTTC. Amino acids: CASSPSYVTGLQETQYF.

V gene TRBV7-2 combines with J gene TRBJ1-1; TRBD1 is a possible D gene (6 bases). The CDR3 extends over 15 amino acids. Germline-derived CDR1 and CDR2 are SGHTA and FQGNSA. V was pared by 2 bases and J by 5 bases, with 15 bases between. Written as DNA, the CDR3 is TGTGCCAGCAGCTTAAGGTCACAGGGTAATACTGAAGCTTTCTTT. Amino acids: CASSLRSQGNTEAFF.

This clone was recorded once. The V and J genes are TRBV6-1 and TRBJ2-7; D may be TRBD2 (5 bases). This CDR3 has 14 residues. Deletions cut 3 bases from V and 2 bases from J, with 11 bases between. CDR1 and CDR2 (germline): MNHNS, SASEGT. The CDR3 region is CASSEMPGTYEQYF. DNA of the CDR3: TGTGCCAGCAGTGAGATGCCGGGAACCTACGAGCAGTACTTC.

The chain couples TRBV7-9 to TRBJ1-2, with 7 bases lining up with TRBD1. Germline CDR1 reads SEHNR; CDR2 reads FQNEAQ (reference sequence). V was clipped by 5 bases and J by 3 bases; unmatched bases: 6. This CDR3 has 14 amino acids. The CDR3 sequence: CASSLGQADYGYTF. CDR3 sequence (DNA): TGTGCCAGCAGCCTTGGACAGGCGGACTATGGCTACACCTTC.

The rearrangement links TRBV12-3 or TRBV12-4 to TRBJ1-2, with D hard to call. V was trimmed by 4 bases and J by 8 bases, leaving 14 bases between them. The CDR3 length is 13 residues. DNA for the CDR3: TGTGCCAGCAGTTCAAGAGGAGGGTACGGCTACACCTTC. It translates to CASSSRGGYGYTF.

This chain uses TRBV19 with TRBJ1-2, with D maybe TRBD1 (5 bases). V gave up 7 bases and J gave up 2 bases, with 8 bases separating them. Germline V gene lookup returns CDR1 LNHDA and CDR2 SQIVND (reference sequence). The CDR3 has 12 residues. The CDR3 DNA reads TGTGCCAGTACCCAGGGAAACTATGGCTACACCTTC. Its protein product is CASTQGNYGYTF. Complete variable domain (other parts from reference TRBV19 and TRBJ1-2): DGGITQSPKYLFRKEGQNVTLSCEQNLNHDAMYWYRQDPGQGLRLIYYSQIVNDFQKGDIAEGYSVSREKKESFPLTVTSAQKNPTAFYLCASTQGNYGYTFGSGTRLTVV.

The genes are TRBV7-2 and TRBJ2-5, with D unresolved. V was cut by 1 base and J by 5 bases, with 8 bases left in between. The CDR3 contains 13 residues. Looked up from germline, CDR1 is SGHTA and CDR2 is FQGNSA. The CDR3 coding sequence is TGTGCCAGCAGCTTAGTTGGGCAGGAGACCCAGTACTTC. Protein: CASSLVGQETQYF.

This sequence joins TRBV19 and TRBJ2-7; D is possibly TRBD2 (5 bases). Germline CDR1 is LNHDA and CDR2 is SQIVND (reference sequence). The CDR3 covers 12 residues. Trimming left V 6 bases short and J 7 bases short, with 13 bases between. CDR3 protein: CASSPLVEEQYF. CDR3 bases: TGTGCCAGTAGCCCACTAGTTGAAGAGCAGTACTTC.

The chain has TRBV6-5 and TRBJ1-2, with 7 bases lining up with TRBD1. The CDR3 contains 12 residues. The J segment lost 8 bases and the V segment lost 3 bases, leaving 3 bases of the junction unmatched. In germline, CDR1 is MNHEY, CDR2 SVGAGI. The CDR3 region has the DNA TGTGCCAGCAGTTATCTACAGGGGGGCTACACCTTC. This encodes CASSYLQGGYTF.

The chain joins TRBV9 to TRBJ1-4; 9 positions match TRBD1. From germline, CDR1 is SGDLS and CDR2 YYNGEE. The length of the CDR3 is 15 residues. V shed 4 bases, J shed 6 bases, and the junction held 7 bases outside the gene matches. The CDR3 region is CASSFRTGVYEKLFF. CDR3 DNA: TGTGCCAGCAGCTTTCGGACAGGGGTTTATGAAAAACTGTTTTTT.

The chain carries TRBV5-5 and TRBJ1-5, with 9 nucleotides matching TRBD1. CDR1 and CDR2 (germline): SGHKS, YYEKEE (reference sequence). Trimming removed 4 bases from V and 6 bases from J; junction bases left unmatched: 5. The CDR3 runs to 14 residues. Here the CDR3 DNA reads TGTGCCAGCAGCCAAGACAGGGGGACTCAGCCCCAGCATTTT. It codes for CASSQDRGTQPQHF.

The rearrangement uses TRBV2 and TRBJ2-5; TRBD2 might be the D (6 bases). Trimming removed 7 bases at V and 4 bases at J, with 22 bases between. This CDR3 comprises 16 residues. Germline loops: CDR1 SNHLY, CDR2 FYNNEI. The CDR3 spells CASTDPRDSTGETQYF. The CDR3 DNA sequence: TGTGCCAGCACCGACCCTCGGGACTCCACGGGAGAGACCCAGTACTTC.

The J gene is TRBJ1-6, the V gene TRBV6-2 or TRBV6-3; D is perhaps TRBD1 (6 bases). The V gene lost 6 bases and the J gene lost 7 bases, with 19 bases spanning the gap. The CDR3 consists of 16 residues. Germline CDR1 is MNHEY and CDR2 is SVGEGT. CDR3 in amino acids: CASSLYGRGLNSPLHF. For the CDR3, the DNA is TGTGCCAGCAGCCTATACGGGCGGGGGCTGAATTCACCCCTCCACTTT.

This clone turned up a few times. The chain recombines TRBV5-6 with TRBJ1-2, with D hard to call. Between the trimmed V and J ends, which lost 0 bases and 4 bases, there was a span of 16 bases. CDR1 and CDR2 (germline): SGHDT, YYEEEE. The length of the CDR3 is 16 residues. CDR3: CASSLGRDAGSYGYTF. The CDR3 bases are TGTGCCAGCAGCTTGGGACGGGATGCAGGCAGCTATGGCTACACCTTC.

The V and J genes are TRBV28 and TRBJ1-2, with 9 nucleotides matching TRBD1. CDR1 is MDHEN and CDR2 is SYDVKM in the germline V gene. With 4 bases clipped from V and 3 bases from J, the junction kept 3 bases outside the gene matches. The CDR3 contains 14 residues. Here the CDR3 DNA reads TGTGCCAGCAGTTGGACAGGGGATCACTATGGCTACACCTTC. It is translated as CASSWTGDHYGYTF.

This clone is a singleton in its sample. This chain connects TRBV10-3 to TRBJ1-2; 11 bases are a match to TRBD1. CDR3 length: 15 residues. With 4 bases clipped from V and 4 bases from J, the junction kept 5 bases outside the gene matches. The V gene's germline CDR1 is ENHRY and CDR2 SYGVKD. Here the CDR3 DNA reads TGTGCCATCAGTGCGGGACAGGGGGAGATCTATGGCTACACCTTC. Protein product: CAISAGQGEIYGYTF.

The chain links TRBV4-3 to TRBJ2-2; D is uncertain. Trimming shortened V by 0 bases and J by 6 bases, and 8 bases separated the two germline ends. CDR1 and CDR2 (germline): LGHNA, YSLEER. The CDR3 consists of 14 residues. DNA for the CDR3: TGCGCCAGCAGCCAAGATCCGGGTTCCGGGGAGCTGTTTTTT. It encodes CASSQDPGSGELFF.

This chain links TRBV6-5 with TRBJ1-2; TRBD1 aligns across 7 bases. Germline V gene lookup returns CDR1 MNHEY and CDR2 SVGAGI. V lost 2 bases, J lost 8 bases, and 2 bases stayed unmatched. This CDR3 spans 12 amino acids. CDR3 protein: CASSYRGQGYTF. CDR3 DNA sequence: TGTGCCAGCAGTTACAGGGGGCAGGGCTACACCTTC.

V is TRBV7-2 and J is TRBJ2-7; the D is unclear. Trimming pared 1 base from V and 7 bases from J, leaving 17 bases between. Germline V lookup: CDR1 SGHTA, CDR2 FQGNSA. CDR3 length: 15 residues. The CDR3 nucleotides read TGTGCCAGCAGCTTAGTATCGTTGGCCCAACAGGAGCAGTACTTC. Translated: CASSLVSLAQQEQYF.